The clone carrying this T cell receptor (beta chain) was seen a single time. The antigen is undetermined. The PCR employed 60 Vbeta primers together with 13 Jbeta primers. Data came from immunoSEQ multiplex PCR; TCRdb stores just in-frame clones and leaves some out. The profile covers 190,000 or so clones, with around three quarters appearing a single time and under 0.75% taken by the ten largest. This sample was included in a study of cytomegalovirus exposure and HLA in healthy donors. Study context: Of all 400 or so donors who were genotyped, roughly 81% belonged to the Caucasian-associated ancestry cluster. General study findings and limits: Analyzed later, most CMV-associated TCR beta chains appeared HLA-restricted.

CDR1 and CDR2 (germline): SGHAT, FQDESV (reference sequence). This CDR3 has 13 residues. V lost 4 bases, J lost 4 bases, and 3 bases stayed unmatched. The sequencing input was PBMCs. The sequence was collected from a boy between 10 and 17 years old in good health and CMV-seronegative. This sequence joins TRBV11-1 and TRBJ1-2, with 7 bases lining up with TRBD1. The CDR3 loop is CASSSTGSYGYTF. DNA of the CDR3: TGTGCCAGCAGCTCGACAGGGTCCTATGGCTACACCTTC. Full variable domain (rest looked up from reference TRBV11-1 and TRBJ1-2): EAEVAQSPRYKITEKSQAVAFWCDPISGHATLYWYRQILGQGPELLVQFQDESVVDDSQLPKDRFSAERLKGVDSTLKIQPAELGDSAMYLCASSSTGSYGYTFGSGTRLTVV.